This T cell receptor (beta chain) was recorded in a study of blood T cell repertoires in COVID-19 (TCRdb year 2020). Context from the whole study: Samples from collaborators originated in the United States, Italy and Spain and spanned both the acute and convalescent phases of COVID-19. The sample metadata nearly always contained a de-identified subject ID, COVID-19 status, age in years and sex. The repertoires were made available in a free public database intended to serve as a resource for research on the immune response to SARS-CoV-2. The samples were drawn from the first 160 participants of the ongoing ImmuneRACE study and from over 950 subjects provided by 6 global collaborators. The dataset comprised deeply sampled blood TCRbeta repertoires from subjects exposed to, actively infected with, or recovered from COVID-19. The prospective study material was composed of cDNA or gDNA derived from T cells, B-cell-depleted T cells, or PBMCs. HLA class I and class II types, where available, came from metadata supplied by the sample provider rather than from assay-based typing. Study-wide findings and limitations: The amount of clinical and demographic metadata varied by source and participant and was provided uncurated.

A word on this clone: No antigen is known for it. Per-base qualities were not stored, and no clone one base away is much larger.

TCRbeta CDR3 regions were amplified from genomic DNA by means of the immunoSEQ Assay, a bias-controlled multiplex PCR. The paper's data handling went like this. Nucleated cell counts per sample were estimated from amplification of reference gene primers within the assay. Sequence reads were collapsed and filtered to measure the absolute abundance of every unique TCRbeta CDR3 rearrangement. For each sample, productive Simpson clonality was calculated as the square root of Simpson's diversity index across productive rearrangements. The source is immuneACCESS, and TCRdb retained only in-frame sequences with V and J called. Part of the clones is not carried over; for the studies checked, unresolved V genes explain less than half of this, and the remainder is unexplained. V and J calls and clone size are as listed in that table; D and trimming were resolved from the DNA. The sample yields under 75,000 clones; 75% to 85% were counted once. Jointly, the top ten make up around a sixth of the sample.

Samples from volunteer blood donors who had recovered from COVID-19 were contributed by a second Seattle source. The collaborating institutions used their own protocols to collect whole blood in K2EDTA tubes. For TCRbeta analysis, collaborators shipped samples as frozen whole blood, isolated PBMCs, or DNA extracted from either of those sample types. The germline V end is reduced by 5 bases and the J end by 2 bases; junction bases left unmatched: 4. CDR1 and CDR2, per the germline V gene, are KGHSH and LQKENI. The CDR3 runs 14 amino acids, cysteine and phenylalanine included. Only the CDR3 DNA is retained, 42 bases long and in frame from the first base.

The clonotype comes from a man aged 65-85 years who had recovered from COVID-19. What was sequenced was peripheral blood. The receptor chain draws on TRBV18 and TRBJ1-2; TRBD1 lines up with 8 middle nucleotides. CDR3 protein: CASSRQGQNYGYTF. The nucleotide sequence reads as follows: TGTGCCAGCTCAAGACAGGGGCAAAACTATGGCTACACCTTC.